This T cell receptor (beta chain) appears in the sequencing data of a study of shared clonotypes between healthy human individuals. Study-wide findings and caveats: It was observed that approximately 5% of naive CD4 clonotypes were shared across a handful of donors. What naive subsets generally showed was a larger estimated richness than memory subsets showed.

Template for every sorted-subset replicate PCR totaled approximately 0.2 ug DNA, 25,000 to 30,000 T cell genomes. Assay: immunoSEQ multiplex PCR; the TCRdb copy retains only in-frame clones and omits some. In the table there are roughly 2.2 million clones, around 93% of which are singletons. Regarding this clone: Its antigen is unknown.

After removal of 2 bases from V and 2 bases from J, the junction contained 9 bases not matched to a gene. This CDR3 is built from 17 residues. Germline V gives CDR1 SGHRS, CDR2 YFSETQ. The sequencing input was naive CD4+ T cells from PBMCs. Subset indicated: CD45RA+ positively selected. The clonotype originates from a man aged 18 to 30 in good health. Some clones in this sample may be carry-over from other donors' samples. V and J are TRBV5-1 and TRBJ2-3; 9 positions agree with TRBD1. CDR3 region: CASSFSQGAAITDTQYF. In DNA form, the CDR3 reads TGCGCCAGCAGCTTTTCACAGGGGGCTGCTATCACAGATACGCAGTATTTT.